This T cell receptor (beta chain) is drawn from a study of vaccination and CD4 T cells after COVID-19 (dated 2022 in TCRdb). In terms of the full investigation: The convalescent cohort comprised six males and four females, including two Hispanic individuals, seven Caucasians, two Asians and one multiracial person. At the TCR clonotype level, an earlier paper using these donors assessed memory CD4+ T cell crossreactivity between SARS-CoV-2 and common cold coronavirus spike proteins. In control cultures, a CEFX viral epitope pool was used as positive control, an HIV-1 Nef peptide pool was used as negative control, or no peptide was added. Two doses of either the Pfizer-BioNTech BNT162b2 vaccine (n=8) or the Moderna mRNA-1273 vaccine (n=2) were administered to participants. The time from the second vaccine dose to post-vaccine blood sampling had a median of roughly 70 days and ranged from about 12 to 241 days. Post-COVID blood samples were collected from convalescent patients a median of around 100 days after diagnosis, with a range of roughly 35 to 170 days. For stimulating the cultures, overlapping spike peptide pools were used, derived from SARS-CoV-2 as well as from the common cold coronaviruses HCoV-NL63, HCoV-OC43 and HCoV-229E. In roughly nine COVID-19 convalescent patients and a few infection-naive healthy vaccine recipients, the spike-specific CD4+ TCR repertoire before mRNA vaccination was compared with the repertoire after mRNA vaccination. Study-wide findings and limitations: Of the vaccine-specific clones found in convalescent patients, nearly all (304 of 307) were mono-reactive for SARS-CoV-2 spike instead of being cross-reactive with common cold coronaviruses. The number of convalescent patients in the study was relatively small, and the study did not examine early timepoints following natural infection. The median count of SARS-CoV-2-reactive clonotypes went up from 20 to 25 after infection to a few dozen after vaccination, although the change was not significant. Among convalescent patients, a median about 87% of the SARS-CoV-2-reactive clones seen after vaccination appeared only after vaccination, which suggests priming specific to the vaccine.

The germline V gene specifies SGHTA as CDR1 and FQGTGA as CDR2. Deletion took 3 bases off V and 0 bases off J, with a span of 5 bases between the germline ends. CDR3 length: 13 amino acids, cysteine to phenylalanine. Only the CDR3 region is kept as DNA, spanning 39 bases read in frame from base 1. Library generation was performed with PCR. DNA from cultured CD4+ T cells underwent TCR sequencing with the Oncomine TCR Beta short-read assay at the Johns Hopkins FTIC core. The QIAamp micro DNA kit was used to extract genomic DNA from the cultured CD4+ T cells. Oncomine TCR Beta libraries made from cultured CD4+ T cells were pooled using unique dual indexes and sequenced on an Illumina iSeq 100. The study's own analysis went as follows. Non-productive sequences were removed, and CDR3s not starting with C, not ending with F or W, or shorter than 7 amino acids were discarded. The MANAFEST web application identified antigen-specific clonotypes by comparing peptide-stimulated wells against reference wells and other culture wells. For a clone to be called positive, the clone needed an FDR below 0.05, an odds ratio above 5, and a productive frequency above 0.1% in at least two of three replicate wells. A clonotype counted as cross-reactive if it showed significant expansion both in the SARS-CoV-2 spike wells and in at least one common cold coronavirus spike condition. Levenshtein distances (stringdist) and unrooted phylogenetic trees (ape) in R version 3.6.1 were used to assess CDR3 homology. Clones were called with MiXCR by TCRdb after fastp trimmed the public reads at Q25, and only in-frame beta chains were retained. Each entry merges the rows of one CDR3 protein and shows their most common DNA and genes. The V and J calls and clone size are TCRdb's, not the authors'. The sample yields roughly 6,600 distinct CDR3 sequences; about a third were counted once. The ten biggest clones cover 30% to 40% of the sample.

As to this clonotype: Its antigen is unknown. No qualities accompany the bases; no much larger clone lies one base away.

The sample's treatment or condition label is to be understood as: approximately 11-day PBMC culture with coronavirus spike peptide pools or control peptides (ViraFEST assay). CD4+ T cells from unexposed donors were collected before the COVID-19 pandemic (2011-2018). The ViraFEST assay, used in the study, expanded antigen-specific T cells with peptide pools and then identified the expanded clonotypes through TCR sequencing. PBMCs were cultured at around 2.2 million per well in IMDM supplemented with roughly 5% human AB serum and approximately 10 IU/ml IL-2, with roughly 10 ug/ml peptide pools added. On days 3 and 7, half of the culture medium was replaced with fresh IL-2-containing medium. CD4+ T cells were isolated after around 11 days of culture through negative selection using the EasySep CD4+ T cell isolation kit. Unexposed donor CD4+ T cells were tested for reactivity to SARS-CoV-2 S and N and four common cold coronavirus spike pools, as cell number allowed. Ficoll-Paque Plus gradient centrifugation was used to isolate PBMCs from whole blood, and the isolated PBMCs were then either used fresh or cryopreserved at -140C. Triplicate wells were generally used for each culture condition. Leukapheresis product for the unexposed donors was bought commercially.

Sequencing was performed on CD4+ T cells from blood, cultured in vitro. The source is a human donor in good health. Recombination joined TRBV7-3 with TRBJ1-1; the D gene lacks a confident call. The DNA is TGTGCCAGCAGCTTGCATATGAACACTGAAGCTTTCTTT. This yields the protein CASSLHMNTEAFF.